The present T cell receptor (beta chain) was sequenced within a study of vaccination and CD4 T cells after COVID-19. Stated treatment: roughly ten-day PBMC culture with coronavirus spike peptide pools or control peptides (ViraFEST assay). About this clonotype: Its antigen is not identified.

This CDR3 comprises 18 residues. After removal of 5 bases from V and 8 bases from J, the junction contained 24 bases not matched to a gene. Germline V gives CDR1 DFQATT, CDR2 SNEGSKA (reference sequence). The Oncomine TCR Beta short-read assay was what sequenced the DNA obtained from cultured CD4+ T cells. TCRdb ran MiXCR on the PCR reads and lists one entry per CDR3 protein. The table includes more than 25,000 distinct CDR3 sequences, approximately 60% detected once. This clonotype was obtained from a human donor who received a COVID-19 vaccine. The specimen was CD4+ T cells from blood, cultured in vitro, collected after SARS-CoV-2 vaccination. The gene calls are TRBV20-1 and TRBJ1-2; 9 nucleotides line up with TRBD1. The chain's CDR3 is CSAPDLKQGADLGGGYTF. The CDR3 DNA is TGCAGTGCTCCTGACCTGAAACAGGGGGCGGATTTGGGTGGGGGCTACACCTTC.